Only a few counts were recorded for the clone carrying this T cell receptor beta chain. Its cognate antigen is unknown. These data come from a study of beta chain features in type 1 diabetes. General study points: Type 1 diabetes patients had moderately but significantly shorter TCRB CDR3s in all four CD4+ subsets. These data did not resolve whether HLA type affects TCRB rearrangement.

TCRB transcripts that were expressed got sequenced, as all of the isolated RNA had been reverse transcribed. The assay was immunoSEQ multiplex PCR, and TCRdb's table has in-frame clones only and misses some. The table records 150,000 or so clones, 7.5% to 9.5% of them present only once. Germline loops: CDR1 SEHNR, CDR2 FQNEAQ (reference sequence). V lost 2 bases and J lost 6, with 4 bases in between. This CDR3 comprises 11 residues. The clonotype was recovered from a woman between 18 and 30 years old with type 1 diabetes. This chain uses TRBV7-9 with TRBJ1-2; D unresolved. The sample was central memory CD4+ T cells from blood. CDR3 loop: CASSLSDGYTF. The CDR3 DNA follows: TGTGCCAGCAGCTTAAGCGATGGCTACACCTTC.